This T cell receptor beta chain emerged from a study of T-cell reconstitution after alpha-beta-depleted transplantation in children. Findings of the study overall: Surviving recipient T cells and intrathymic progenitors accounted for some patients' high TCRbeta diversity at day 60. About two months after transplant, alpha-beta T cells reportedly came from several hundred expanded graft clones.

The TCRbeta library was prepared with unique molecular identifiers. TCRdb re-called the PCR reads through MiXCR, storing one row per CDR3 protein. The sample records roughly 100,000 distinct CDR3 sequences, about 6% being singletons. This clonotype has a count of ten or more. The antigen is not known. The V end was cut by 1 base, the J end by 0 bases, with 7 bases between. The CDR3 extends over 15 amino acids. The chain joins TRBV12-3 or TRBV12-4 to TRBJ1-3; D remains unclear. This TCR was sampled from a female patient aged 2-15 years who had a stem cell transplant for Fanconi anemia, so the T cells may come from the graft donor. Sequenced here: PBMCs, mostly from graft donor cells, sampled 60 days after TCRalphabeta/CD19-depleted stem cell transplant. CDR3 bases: TGTGCCAGCAGTTTAGGGGCAGGCTCTGGAAACACCATATATTTT. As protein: CASSLGAGSGNTIYF.